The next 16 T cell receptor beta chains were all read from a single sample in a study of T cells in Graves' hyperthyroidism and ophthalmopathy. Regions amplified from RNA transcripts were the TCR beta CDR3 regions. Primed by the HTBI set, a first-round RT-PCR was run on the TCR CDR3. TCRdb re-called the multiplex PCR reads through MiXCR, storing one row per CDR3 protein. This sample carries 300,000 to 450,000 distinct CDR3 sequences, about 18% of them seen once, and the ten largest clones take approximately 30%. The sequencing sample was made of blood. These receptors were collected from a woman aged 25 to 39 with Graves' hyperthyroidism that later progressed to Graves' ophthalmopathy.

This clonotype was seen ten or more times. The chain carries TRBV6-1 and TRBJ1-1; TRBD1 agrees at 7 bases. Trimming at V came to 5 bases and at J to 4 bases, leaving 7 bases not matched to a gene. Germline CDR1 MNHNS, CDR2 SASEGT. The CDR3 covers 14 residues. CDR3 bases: TGTGCCAGCAGTCCGACAGGGTTGAGCACTGAAGCTTTCTTT. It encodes CASSPTGLSTEAFF.

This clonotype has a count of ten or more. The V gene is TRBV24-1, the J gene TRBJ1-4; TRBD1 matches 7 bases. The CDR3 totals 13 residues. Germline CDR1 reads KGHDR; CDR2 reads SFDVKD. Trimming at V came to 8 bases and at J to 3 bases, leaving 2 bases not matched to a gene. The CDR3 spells CATKGAANEKLFF. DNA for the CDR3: TGTGCCACCAAGGGGGCGGCTAATGAAAAACTGTTTTTT.

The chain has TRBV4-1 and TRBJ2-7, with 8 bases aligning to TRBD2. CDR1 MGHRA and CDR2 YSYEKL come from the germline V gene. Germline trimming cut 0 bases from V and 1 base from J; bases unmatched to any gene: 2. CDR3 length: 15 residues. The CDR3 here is CASSQELAASYEQYF. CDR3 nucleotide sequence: TGCGCCAGCAGCCAAGAACTAGCGGCTTCCTACGAGCAGTACTTC.

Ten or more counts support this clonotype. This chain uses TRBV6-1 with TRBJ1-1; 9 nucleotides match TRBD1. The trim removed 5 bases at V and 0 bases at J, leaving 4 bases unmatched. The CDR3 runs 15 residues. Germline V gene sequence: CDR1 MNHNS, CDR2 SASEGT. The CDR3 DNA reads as TGTGCCAGCAGTTATGGGACAGGGATGAACACTGAAGCTTTCTTT. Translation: CASSYGTGMNTEAFF.

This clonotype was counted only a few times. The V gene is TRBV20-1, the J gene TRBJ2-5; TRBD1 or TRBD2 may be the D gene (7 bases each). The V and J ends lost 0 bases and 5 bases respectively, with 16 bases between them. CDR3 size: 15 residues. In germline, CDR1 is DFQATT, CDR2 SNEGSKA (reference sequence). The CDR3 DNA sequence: TGCAGTGCTAGAGATCTGAACAGGGGAGGGGAGACCCAGTACTTC. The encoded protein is CSARDLNRGGETQYF.

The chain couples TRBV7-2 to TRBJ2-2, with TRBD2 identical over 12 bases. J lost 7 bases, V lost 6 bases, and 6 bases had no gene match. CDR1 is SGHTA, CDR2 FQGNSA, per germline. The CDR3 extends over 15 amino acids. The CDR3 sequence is CASSYLAGGIGELFF. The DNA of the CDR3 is TGTGCCAGCAGTTACCTAGCGGGGGGGATCGGGGAGCTGTTTTTT. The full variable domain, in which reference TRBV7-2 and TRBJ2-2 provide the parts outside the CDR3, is GAGVSQSPSNKVTEKGKDVELRCDPISGHTALYWYRQSLGQGLEFLIYFQGNSAPDKSGLPSDRFSAERTGGSVSTLTIQRTQQEDSAVYLCASSYLAGGIGELFFGEGSRLTVL.

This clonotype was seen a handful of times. CDR3 bases: TGCAGCGTTGAAGGACAGGGGGCAGGTGAGACCCAGTACTTC. This sequence encodes CSVEGQGAGETQYF. The J gene is TRBJ2-5, the V gene TRBV29-1; TRBD1 aligns across 10 bases. The CDR3 is 14 residues long. Losses at the gene ends were 1 base for V and 5 bases for J; bases not matched to a gene: 4. CDR1 and CDR2 from the germline V gene are SQVTM and ANQGSEA.

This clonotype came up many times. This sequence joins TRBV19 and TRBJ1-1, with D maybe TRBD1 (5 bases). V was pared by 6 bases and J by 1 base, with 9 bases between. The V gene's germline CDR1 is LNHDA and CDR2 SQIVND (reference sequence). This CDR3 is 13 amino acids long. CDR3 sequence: CASSYGANTEAFF. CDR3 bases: TGTGCCAGTAGCTATGGGGCGAACACTGAAGCTTTCTTT.

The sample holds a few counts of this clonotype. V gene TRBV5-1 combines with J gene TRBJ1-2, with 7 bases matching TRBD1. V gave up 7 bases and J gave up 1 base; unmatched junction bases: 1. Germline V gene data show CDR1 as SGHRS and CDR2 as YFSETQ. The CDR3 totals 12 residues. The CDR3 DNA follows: TGCGCCAGCGCAGGGGGTAACTATGGCTACACCTTC. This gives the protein CASAGGNYGYTF.

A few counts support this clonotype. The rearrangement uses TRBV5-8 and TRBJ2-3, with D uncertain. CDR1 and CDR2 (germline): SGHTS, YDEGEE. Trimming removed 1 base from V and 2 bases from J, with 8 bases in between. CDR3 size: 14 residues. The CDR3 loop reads CASSLKSHTDTQYF. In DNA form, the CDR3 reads TGTGCCAGCAGCTTGAAGAGCCACACAGATACGCAGTATTTT.

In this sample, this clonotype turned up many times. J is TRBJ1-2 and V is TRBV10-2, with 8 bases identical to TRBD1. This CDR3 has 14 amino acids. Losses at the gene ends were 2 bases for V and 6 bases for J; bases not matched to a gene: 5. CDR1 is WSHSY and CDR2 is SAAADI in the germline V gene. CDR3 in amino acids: CASSEPWTGNGYTF. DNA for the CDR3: TGCGCCAGCAGTGAGCCTTGGACAGGGAATGGCTACACCTTC.

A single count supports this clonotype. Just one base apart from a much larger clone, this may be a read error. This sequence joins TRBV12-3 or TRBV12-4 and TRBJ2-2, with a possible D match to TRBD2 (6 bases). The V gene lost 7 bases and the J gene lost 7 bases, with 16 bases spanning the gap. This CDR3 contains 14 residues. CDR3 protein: CASKVTSRGGELFF. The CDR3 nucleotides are TGTGCCAGCAAAGTAACTAGCCGTGGCGGGGAGCTGTTTTTT.

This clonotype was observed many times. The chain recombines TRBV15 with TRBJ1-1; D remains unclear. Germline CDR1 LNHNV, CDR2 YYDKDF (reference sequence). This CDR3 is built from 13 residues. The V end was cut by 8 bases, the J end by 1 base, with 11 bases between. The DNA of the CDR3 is TGTGCCACCCGGTTGGCCGCGAACACTGAAGCTTTCTTT. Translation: CATRLAANTEAFF.

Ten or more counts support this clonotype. The CDR3 DNA is TGCAGTGCTAGGGATCCGGGACTCGAAAATCAGCCCCAGCATTTT. Protein product: CSARDPGLENQPQHF. The chain recombines TRBV20-1 with TRBJ1-5; the D gene is possibly TRBD1 (5 bases). V lost 3 bases and J lost 4, with 16 bases in between. CDR3 length equals 15 residues. CDR1 is DFQATT, CDR2 SNEGSKA, per germline (reference sequence).

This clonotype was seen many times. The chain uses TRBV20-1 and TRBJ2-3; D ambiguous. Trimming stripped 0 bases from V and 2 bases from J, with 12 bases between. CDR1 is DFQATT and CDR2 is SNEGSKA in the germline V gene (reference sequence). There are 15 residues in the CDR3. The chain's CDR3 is CSARDLERDTDTQYF. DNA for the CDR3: TGCAGTGCTAGAGATCTTGAGCGAGACACAGATACGCAGTATTTT.

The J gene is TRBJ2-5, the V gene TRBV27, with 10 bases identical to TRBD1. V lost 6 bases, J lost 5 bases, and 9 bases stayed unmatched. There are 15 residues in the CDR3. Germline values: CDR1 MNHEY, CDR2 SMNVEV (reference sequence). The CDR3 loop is CASRPGQGYFETQYF. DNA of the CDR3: TGTGCCAGCAGGCCGGGACAGGGGTATTTTGAGACCCAGTACTTC.